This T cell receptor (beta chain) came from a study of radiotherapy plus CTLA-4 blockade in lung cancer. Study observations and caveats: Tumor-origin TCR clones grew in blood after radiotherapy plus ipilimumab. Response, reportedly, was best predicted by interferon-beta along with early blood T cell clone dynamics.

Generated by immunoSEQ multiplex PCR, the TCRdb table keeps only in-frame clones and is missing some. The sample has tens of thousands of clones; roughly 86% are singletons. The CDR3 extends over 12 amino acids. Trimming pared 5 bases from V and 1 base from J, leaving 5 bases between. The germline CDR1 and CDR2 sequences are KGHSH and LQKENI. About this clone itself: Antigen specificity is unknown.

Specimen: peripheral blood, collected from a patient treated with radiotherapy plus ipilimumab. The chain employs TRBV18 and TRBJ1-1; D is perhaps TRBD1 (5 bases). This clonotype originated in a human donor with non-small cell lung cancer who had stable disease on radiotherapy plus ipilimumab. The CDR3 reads CASSRGNTEAFF. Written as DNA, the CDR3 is TGTGCCAGCTCAAGGGGGAACACTGAAGCTTTCTTT. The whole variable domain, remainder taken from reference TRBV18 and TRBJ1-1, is NAGVMQNPRHLVRRRGQEARLRCSPMKGHSHVYWYRQLPEEGLKFMVYLQKENIIDESGMPKERFSAEFPKEGPSILRIQQVVRGDSAAYFCASSRGNTEAFFGQGTRLTVV.